This T cell receptor (beta chain) was captured in a study of shared clonotypes between healthy human individuals. As for the study in general: Per donor, three plates held CD4 naive cells, three held CD4 memory, two held CD8 naive and one held CD8 memory. Study-wide findings and caveats: Sequencing depth was expected to affect clonotype sharing among donors. Richness estimates generally favored naive over memory subsets.

In its sample, this clone was seen once. The antigen is not known. The CDR3 contains 15 residues. V was cut by 5 bases and J by 7 bases, with 18 bases left in between. CDR1 MDHEN and CDR2 SYDVKM come from the germline V gene. The assay was immunoSEQ multiplex PCR, and TCRdb's table has in-frame clones only and misses some. The sample has 2 million to 2.5 million clones, 93% seen once. The sequence came from a young man in good health. Some clones in this sample may be carry-over from other donors' samples. This rearrangement joins TRBV28 to TRBJ1-5, with D possibly TRBD1 on 6 matching bases. Sample: naive CD4+ T cells from PBMCs. Subset in this sample: CD45RA+ positively selected. CDR3 in DNA: TGTGCCAGCAGTCCCCCACAGGGAACGGGGCAGCCCCAGCATTTT. Translated, it gives CASSPPQGTGQPQHF.